In its sample, the clone carrying this TCR beta chain was seen once. This likely traces to a read error, being one base from a far larger clone. This record comes from a study of low-dose radiotherapy and immunotherapy resistance in tumors. Study background: Treatment consisted of nivolumab 240 mg every two weeks and ipilimumab 1 mg/kg every six weeks, given intravenously to patients.

Time point defined: before trial treatment. The study gave donors nivolumab, ipilimumab, aspirin, low-dose cyclophosphamide and low-dose radiotherapy. Patients qualified if they had advanced solid tumors that lacked tumor-infiltrating lymphocytes. Primers targeting TRAV and TRBV primed first-strand cDNA, covering alpha and beta chains. The authors ran approximately 20 PCR cycles to amplify TCRs with a constant-region primer and V-primer adapter. In vitro transcription served to amplify the isolated mRNA. TCRdb re-analysed the reads in MiXCR, keeping a single row per CDR3 protein. This table holds more than 70,000 distinct CDR3 sequences, around a third found once. Germline-derived CDR1 and CDR2 are SGHKS and YYEKEE (reference sequence). CDR3 length equals 16 residues.

The chain carries TRBV5-5 and TRBJ2-3, with a weak D call TRBD2 (6 bases). Judging by the DNA end, TRBJ2-7 fits better; the J call may be wrong. Source: PBMCs, taken before treatment. The TCR originated in a female donor with ovarian cancer. CDR3 nucleotide sequence: TGTGCCAGCAGCTTGGCCAGCGGGCGCTCCTACAATGAGCAGTACTTC. This translates into CASSLASGRSYNEQYF.